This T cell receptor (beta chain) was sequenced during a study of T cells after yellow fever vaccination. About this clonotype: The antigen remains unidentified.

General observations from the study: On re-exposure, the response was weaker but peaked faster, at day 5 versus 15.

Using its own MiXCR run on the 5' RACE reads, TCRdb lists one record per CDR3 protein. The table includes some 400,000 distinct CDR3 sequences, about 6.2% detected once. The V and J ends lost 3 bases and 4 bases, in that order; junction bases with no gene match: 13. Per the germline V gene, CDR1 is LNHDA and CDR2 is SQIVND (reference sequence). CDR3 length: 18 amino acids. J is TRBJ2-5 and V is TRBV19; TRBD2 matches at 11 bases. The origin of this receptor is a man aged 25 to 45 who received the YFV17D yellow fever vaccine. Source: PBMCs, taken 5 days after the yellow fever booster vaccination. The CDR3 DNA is TGTGCCAGTAGTATTCTCCCAACTAGCGGGAGTACGCGAGAGACCCAGTACTTC. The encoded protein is CASSILPTSGSTRETQYF.